This T cell receptor (beta chain) derives from a study of T-cell memory formation after mild COVID-19. Overall study: The study found TCR clusters largely donor specific.

V was shortened by 3 bases and J by 1 base, with 13 bases between the two germline ends. The CDR3 spans 16 residues. Germline lookup yields CDR1 LGHDT and CDR2 YNNKEL (reference sequence). This clonotype appeared once. 5'RACE with constant-segment primers yielded barcoded, UMI-tagged TCR alpha and TCR beta cDNA libraries. TCRdb redid the calling of the 5' RACE reads with MiXCR, one entry per CDR3 protein. The table lists more than 120,000 distinct CDR3 sequences, roughly 6.2% of them singletons. The source material was PBMCs or a T cell subset sorted from them (not recorded which). The chain is built from TRBV3-1 and TRBJ1-5, with D uncertain. The receptor comes from an adult woman who had mild COVID-19 (a few samples of this study predate the infection). Cell type and time point are not known. The CDR3 bases are TGTGCCAGCAGCCAGGCCGGGCACGGGAGCAATCAGCCCCAGCATTTT. Translated, it gives CASSQAGHGSNQPQHF.